Listed below are T cell receptor beta chains from one sample, sequenced in a study of identical twins. A single record per CDR3 protein comes from TCRdb applying MiXCR to the 5' RACE reads. Of about 530,000 distinct CDR3 sequences listed, about 15% are singletons. These data also formed part of another study, on yellow fever vaccine responses in identical twins.

Sequenced input: CD4+ T cells sorted from blood. These receptors originate from a woman younger than 35 in good health. Each CDR3 is given with its conserved first and last residue. The D gene is left open where the match is weak. Only part of the rows carry a size: once, few, many, or a class if the clone is expanded.

v_call,j_call,d_call,clone_size,cdr3_aa,cdr3_nt
TRBV2,TRBJ2-7,TRBD1,many,CASSGRTGVWAYEQYF,TGTGCCAGCAGTGGACGCACAGGGGTTTGGGCCTACGAGCAGTACTTC
TRBV27,TRBJ1-5,TRBD1,NA,CASRNRQGGQPQHF,TGTGCCAGCAGAAACCGACAGGGCGGTCAGCCCCAGCATTTT
TRBV11-2,TRBJ2-1,TRBD2,few,CASRKTSGSYNEQFF,TGTGCCAGCAGAAAGACTAGCGGCTCCTACAATGAGCAGTTCTTC
TRBV19,TRBJ2-1,NA,few,CASSKWGDTNQNNEQFF,TGTGCCAGTAGTAAATGGGGCGACACAAATCAGAACAATGAGCAGTTCTTC
TRBV5-1,TRBJ1-6,NA,NA,CASSLALGASDSPLHF,TGCGCCAGCAGCTTGGCCCTGGGGGCCAGTGATTCACCCCTCCACTTT
TRBV5-1,TRBJ2-5,TRBD2,NA,CASSPGLAGEGGTQYF,TGCGCCAGCAGCCCGGGACTAGCGGGGGAAGGGGGGACCCAGTACTTC
TRBV12-3/TRBV12-4,TRBJ2-6,NA,NA,CASSNTGANVLTF,TGTGCCAGCAGTAATACTGGGGCCAACGTCCTGACTTTC
TRBV7-8,TRBJ2-2,NA,few,CASSLGRFEMSGSDTGELFF,TGTGCCAGCAGCTTAGGGCGTTTCGAAATGAGCGGGTCCGATACCGGGGAGCTGTTTTTT
TRBV20-1,TRBJ2-4,TRBD1,few,CSARSGGFKNIQYF,TGCAGTGCTAGATCAGGGGGCTTTAAAAACATTCAGTACTTC
TRBV7-2,TRBJ2-2,TRBD1,few,CASSLGQRLNTGELFF,TGTGCCAGCAGCTTGGGACAGAGATTAAACACCGGGGAGCTGTTTTTT
TRBV3-1,TRBJ2-6,NA,few,CASSQGLGSLSGANVLTF,TGTGCCAGCAGCCAAGGGCTCGGGAGTTTATCTGGGGCCAACGTCCTGACTTTC
TRBV5-1,TRBJ2-3,TRBD2,many,CASSTGLGETQYF,TGCGCCAGCAGCACGGGACTAGGGGAGACGCAGTATTTT